What follows are 32 T cell receptor beta chains derived from one specimen sequenced in a study of blood T cell repertoires in COVID-19. Sequenced by immunoSEQ multiplex PCR; TCRdb stores in-frame clones only, minus some. Among more than 140,000 clones, 75% to 85% were seen once, and the ten largest hold roughly 7.9%. The specimen was peripheral blood. The origin of the receptors is a woman between 50 and 59 years old in a cohort sampled during active or convalescent COVID-19.

The chain links TRBV6-5 to TRBJ1-4; a possible D gene is TRBD1 (6 bases). The germline V gene encodes CDR1 MNHEY and CDR2 SVGAGI. This CDR3 has 14 residues. Trimming took off 5 bases at V and 7 bases at J, with 14 bases between the two ends. CDR3 protein: CASSPPGQFEKLFF. The CDR3 DNA is TGTGCCAGCAGTCCCCCCGGACAGTTTGAAAAACTGTTTTTT.

The chain employs TRBV2 and TRBJ2-7; 11 bases line up with TRBD2. The CDR3 spans 12 residues. The junction had 0 bases not matched to a gene; V was cut back by 4 bases and J by 7 bases. CDR1 is SNHLY and CDR2 is FYNNEI in the germline V gene. The DNA of the CDR3 is TGTGCCAGCAGTGGGACTAGCGGGGAGCAGTACTTC. It codes for CASSGTSGEQYF.

This clone was detected a few times. The chain recombines TRBV30 with TRBJ1-6; the match to TRBD1 covers 7 bases. Trimming at V came to 0 bases and at J to 9 bases, leaving 5 bases not matched to a gene. The V gene's germline CDR1 is GTSNPN and CDR2 SVGIG (reference sequence). The CDR3 contains 14 residues. The CDR3 bases are TGTGCCTGGAGTGTACAGACAGGGAGTTCACCCCTCCACTTT. Translating gives CAWSVQTGSSPLHF.

This rearrangement joins TRBV21-1 to TRBJ2-1; TRBD1, the table's D call, lacks a check against the DNA. TRBV21-1 is tagged as a pseudogene. The CDR3 sequence is 21 residues long. CDR3 in amino acids: CASSKGEDRVTPHGSYNEQFF. CDR3 coding DNA: TGTGCCAGCAGCAAAGGTGAGGACAGAGTAACCCCCCACGGGTCCTACAATGAGCAGTTCTTC.

As for this clone: Additional DNA sequences in this sample encode the identical CDR3. The V call is TRBV3-1 (or the pseudogene TRBV3-2), the J call TRBJ2-7, with a possible D match to TRBD2 (6 bases). The V end lost 1 base, the J end lost 6 bases, and 7 bases lay between the germline ends. CDR3 length: 12 residues. The V gene's germline CDR1 is LGHDT and CDR2 YNNKEL (reference sequence). The CDR3 DNA reads TGTGCCAGCAGCCAAGGGGGAGGCGAGCAGTACTTC. It yields the protein CASSQGGGEQYF.

Concerning this clone itself: Other DNA sequences within the sample encode an identical CDR3. Here the CDR3 reads CASSPRNTEAFF. CDR3 DNA sequence: TGTGCCAGCAGCCCGAGGAACACTGAAGCTTTCTTT. The chain recombines TRBV12-3 or TRBV12-4 with TRBJ1-1; D uncertain. The ends were cut back, 6 bases at V and 1 base at J, with 6 bases in the middle. CDR3 length: 12 amino acids.

V is TRBV3-1 (or the pseudogene TRBV3-2) and J is TRBJ1-3; D is possibly TRBD1 (6 bases). The CDR3 has 15 residues. CDR1 and CDR2 (germline): LGHDT, YNNKEL (reference sequence). V was trimmed by 2 bases and J by 3 bases, leaving 11 bases between them. The CDR3 sequence: CASSQRSGVGNTIYF. The CDR3 bases are TGTGCCAGCAGCCAACGGTCAGGGGTTGGAAACACCATATATTTT.

The rearrangement links TRBV15 to TRBJ2-4; D perhaps matches TRBD2 (5 bases). V was pared by 0 bases and J by 7 bases, with 13 bases between. The CDR3 spans 15 residues. Germline values: CDR1 LNHNV, CDR2 YYDKDF (reference sequence). In DNA, the CDR3 is TGTGCCACCAGCAGAGATTACACCCCGGGGAACATTCAGTACTTC. Residues: CATSRDYTPGNIQYF.

V and J are TRBV2 and TRBJ2-7, with 10 bases identical to TRBD2. The ends lost 6 bases at V and 2 bases at J; junction bases unmatched: 10. The length of the CDR3 is 16 residues. The germline V gene encodes CDR1 SNHLY and CDR2 FYNNEI. The CDR3 DNA sequence: TGTGCCAGCAGGACTCTCAGCGGGGGGGCAACCTACGAGCAGTACTTC. Its translation is CASRTLSGGATYEQYF.

The V gene is TRBV7-6, the J gene TRBJ2-1; 8 bases agree with TRBD2. CDR3 length: 15 amino acids. V gave up 1 base and J gave up 8 bases; unmatched junction bases: 7. Germline CDR1 and CDR2: SGHVS and FNYEAQ. The chain's CDR3 is CASSLVGGASDEQFF. CDR3 DNA sequence: TGTGCCAGCAGCTTAGTCGGGGGGGCTTCGGATGAGCAGTTCTTC.

This clone was detected only once. This chain joins TRBV19 and TRBJ1-2; 8 bases are a match to TRBD1. Trimming cost V 10 bases and J 7 bases; bases outside gene matches: 8. The germline CDR1 and CDR2 sequences are LNHDA and SQIVND (reference sequence). CDR3 length equals 12 residues. CDR3 in amino acids: CATSDRDSGYTF. Written as DNA, the CDR3 is TGTGCCACCTCGGACAGGGACTCTGGCTACACCTTC.

The rearrangement uses TRBV19 and TRBJ1-1; a weak D match, TRBD1 (5 bases). The ends were cut back, 6 bases at V and 0 bases at J, with 14 bases in the middle. This CDR3 comprises 15 residues. Germline values: CDR1 LNHDA, CDR2 SQIVND (reference sequence). The CDR3 DNA follows: TGTGCCAGTAGGTTAACAGGATCGATGAACACTGAAGCTTTCTTT. Its translation: CASRLTGSMNTEAFF.

The chain joins TRBV2 to TRBJ1-4; D is possibly TRBD1 (6 bases). Looked up from germline, CDR1 is SNHLY and CDR2 is FYNNEI. The CDR3 totals 15 residues. Trimming stripped 6 bases from V and 4 bases from J, with 15 bases between. The CDR3 DNA sequence: TGTGCCAGCAGCCGAGACGGGGGGCTTAATGAAAAACTGTTTTTT. Protein sequence: CASSRDGGLNEKLFF.

CDR3 loop: CASSFGSGGKKTQYF. For the CDR3, the DNA is TGTGCCAGCAGCTTCGGGTCAGGGGGCAAGAAGACCCAGTACTTC. V and J are TRBV5-4 and TRBJ2-5; TRBD1 agrees at 8 bases. This CDR3 has 15 amino acids. Germline V CDR1 and CDR2: SGHNT, YYREEE (reference sequence). Trimming removed 2 bases from V and 6 bases from J; junction bases left unmatched: 9.

The chain joins TRBV6-5 to TRBJ1-1; D ambiguous. CDR1 MNHEY and CDR2 SVGAGI come from the germline V gene. V shed 5 bases and J shed 1 base, with 14 bases lying between them. This CDR3 spans 15 amino acids. The CDR3 loop reads CASSPQNTANTEAFF. DNA of the CDR3: TGTGCCAGCAGTCCACAGAACACAGCGAACACTGAAGCTTTCTTT.

This chain connects TRBV11-2 to TRBJ2-7, with unresolved D. The germline CDR1 and CDR2 sequences are SGHAT and FQNNGV. The V end lost 0 bases, the J end lost 6 bases, and 6 bases lay between the germline ends. This CDR3 contains 12 residues. The CDR3 loop is CASSLDSSEQYF. In DNA form, the CDR3 reads TGTGCCAGCAGCTTAGATTCTAGCGAGCAGTACTTC.

Here the CDR3 DNA reads TGTGCCAGCAGCTTGGCCTCGACAGTCCAAGAGACCCAGTACTTC. It encodes CASSLASTVQETQYF. The gene calls are TRBV7-2 and TRBJ2-5, with D perhaps matching TRBD1 (5 bases). This CDR3 region has 15 residues. The germline V gene encodes CDR1 SGHTA and CDR2 FQGNSA. V lost 3 bases and J 1 base, leaving 12 bases between the germline ends.

The chain carries TRBV3-1 (or the pseudogene TRBV3-2) and TRBJ2-2; 9 bases are a match to TRBD2. CDR3 size: 18 residues. Germline V gene data show CDR1 as LGHDT and CDR2 as YNNKEL (reference sequence). Germline trimming cut 1 base from V and 3 bases from J; bases unmatched to any gene: 9. The DNA of the CDR3 is TGTGCCAGCAGCCAAGGAACCGGGACTAGCCTGTACACCGGGGAGCTGTTTTTT. It yields the protein CASSQGTGTSLYTGELFF.

This clone was counted a few times. V usage is TRBV24-1 and J usage is TRBJ1-5, with D tentatively TRBD1 (6 bases). This CDR3 is built from 16 residues. Germline CDR1 reads KGHDR; CDR2 reads SFDVKD. The V and J ends lost 5 bases and 6 bases respectively, with 19 bases between them. CDR3 region: CATSGSGGGWGQPQHF. The DNA for the CDR3 is TGTGCCACCAGTGGCTCAGGCGGGGGCTGGGGTCAGCCCCAGCATTTT.

The V call is TRBV19, the J call TRBJ1-3; 7 bases line up with TRBD1. V gave up 8 bases and J gave up 2 bases; unmatched junction bases: 12. This CDR3 is 16 amino acids long. Germline CDR1 is LNHDA and CDR2 is SQIVND (reference sequence). The DNA of the CDR3 is TGTGCCAGTCGGGGGAGAGGGGGCCGAACTGGAAACACCATATATTTT. Residues: CASRGRGGRTGNTIYF.

J is TRBJ2-7 and V is TRBV20-1; D is ambiguous. Germline CDR1 is DFQATT and CDR2 is SNEGSKA (reference sequence). This CDR3 is 11 amino acids long. The ends were cut back, 5 bases at V and 3 bases at J, with 8 bases in the middle. The CDR3 nucleotides are TGCAGTGCTTACACAAGCTACGAGCAGTACTTC. Residues: CSAYTSYEQYF.

This chain connects TRBV7-6 to TRBJ2-2; D is possibly TRBD2 (7 bases). This CDR3 spans 17 amino acids. The germline gives CDR1 SGHVS, CDR2 FNYEAQ. The V end was cut by 4 bases, the J end by 4 bases, with 19 bases between. CDR3: CASSSTRGGSSTGELFF. For the CDR3, the DNA is TGTGCCAGCAGCTCCACGAGGGGGGGGTCGAGCACCGGGGAGCTGTTTTTT.

This clone came up once. J is TRBJ2-2 and V is TRBV10-3, with 10 positions matching TRBD2. CDR1 is ENHRY, CDR2 SYGVKD, per germline. CDR3 length: 16 residues. V shed 7 bases and J 2 bases; nucleotides not matched to a gene: 7. The CDR3 loop reads CAITRTSGDNTGELFF. The CDR3 DNA is TGTGCCATCACCCGGACTAGCGGAGATAACACCGGGGAGCTGTTTTTT.

The chain employs TRBV7-9 and TRBJ1-6; 7 nucleotides match TRBD1. V was pared by 5 bases and J by 7 bases, with 14 bases of the junction left unmatched. CDR1 is SEHNR, CDR2 FQNEAQ, per germline (reference sequence). The length of the CDR3 is 17 residues. CDR3 sequence: CASSQYPRDSGNSPLHF. DNA of the CDR3: TGTGCCAGCAGCCAGTACCCCCGGGACAGCGGAAATTCACCCCTCCACTTT.

In its sample, this clone was seen once. The chain employs TRBV9 and TRBJ1-3; D call uncertain. Germline V gene data show CDR1 as SGDLS and CDR2 as YYNGEE. Trimming shortened V by 2 bases and J by 2 bases, and 11 bases separated the two germline ends. This CDR3 comprises 15 residues. The CDR3 coding sequence is TGTGCCAGCAGCGTTGCCCCAAGCACTGGAAACACCATATATTTT. As protein: CASSVAPSTGNTIYF.

The chain has TRBV7-9 and TRBJ2-5; the D gene is possibly TRBD1 (6 bases). CDR3 length equals 15 residues. Germline V gene sequence: CDR1 SEHNR, CDR2 FQNEAQ (reference sequence). V was clipped by 5 bases and J by 4 bases, with 17 bases between them. The CDR3 DNA sequence: TGTGCCAGCAGCCCCCATGTTGGCAGGGGAGAGACCCAGTACTTC. Translating it yields CASSPHVGRGETQYF.

This clone appeared once. The chain is built from TRBV5-1 and TRBJ1-2; perhaps TRBD1 as D (6 bases). CDR3 size: 13 residues. Looked up from germline, CDR1 is SGHRS and CDR2 is YFSETQ. V was shortened by 2 bases and J by 7 bases, with 12 bases between the two germline ends. Written as DNA, the CDR3 is TGCGCCAGCAGCTTTAACAGGGATCGTGGCTACACCTTC. This translates into CASSFNRDRGYTF. The full variable domain, its missing parts supplied by reference TRBV5-1 and TRBJ1-2, is KAGVTQTPRYLIKTRGQQVTLSCSPISGHRSVSWYQQTPGQGLQFLFEYFSETQRNKGNFPGRFSGRQFSNSRSEMNVSTLELGDSALYLCASSFNRDRGYTFGSGTRLTVV.

In its sample, this clone was seen a few times. This chain joins TRBV7-2 and TRBJ1-5, with 7 nucleotides matching TRBD1. The CDR3 sequence is 19 residues long. V lost 5 bases to trimming and J lost 2 bases; unmatched junction nucleotides: 18. Germline V gene data show CDR1 as SGHTA and CDR2 as FQGNSA. CDR3 in amino acids: CASSPTGTASVRGNQPQHF. CDR3 nucleotide sequence: TGTGCCAGCAGCCCCACGGGGACAGCATCCGTCCGGGGCAATCAGCCCCAGCATTTT. Based on the CDR3 plus reference TRBV7-2 and TRBJ1-5, the full variable domain is GAGVSQSPSNKVTEKGKDVELRCDPISGHTALYWYRQSLGQGLEFLIYFQGNSAPDKSGLPSDRFSAERTGGSVSTLTIQRTQQEDSAVYLCASSPTGTASVRGNQPQHFGDGTRLSIL.

This clone was seen only a few times. The chain links TRBV6-9 to TRBJ2-5, with 7 bases aligning to TRBD2. Germline values: CDR1 MNHGY, CDR2 SVAAGI. This CDR3 contains 14 residues. V lost 8 bases, J lost 3 bases, and 9 bases stayed unmatched. The CDR3 DNA follows: TGTGCCAGCTCCAAGGCGGGGGAAAAAGAGACCCAGTACTTC. It codes for CASSKAGEKETQYF.

The chain joins TRBV5-4 to TRBJ2-3, with D possibly being TRBD1 (5 bases). V was pared by 0 bases and J by 4 bases, with 12 bases between. The CDR3 runs 15 residues. The V gene's germline CDR1 is SGHNT and CDR2 YYREEE (reference sequence). The CDR3 reads CASSLGGPLADTQYF. The CDR3 nucleotides read TGTGCCAGCAGCTTGGGGGGCCCCTTAGCAGATACGCAGTATTTT.

The chain links TRBV10-3 to TRBJ2-2; 9 nucleotides match TRBD1. Germline V CDR1 and CDR2: ENHRY, SYGVKD. This CDR3 has 15 amino acids. The J segment lost 5 bases and the V segment lost 10 bases, leaving 11 bases of the junction unmatched. Here the CDR3 DNA reads TGTGCCACCAAAATACAGGGGGCCGGGACCGGGGAGCTGTTTTTT. Translated, it gives CATKIQGAGTGELFF.

In this sample, this clone turned up many times. This chain joins TRBV27 and TRBJ1-6; 7 nucleotides match TRBD1. The CDR3 is 13 residues long. From germline, CDR1 is MNHEY and CDR2 SMNVEV (reference sequence). V trimming: 6 bases; J trimming: 5 bases; junction bases outside the gene matches: 1. This CDR3 reads CASRTGNNSPLHF. The DNA for the CDR3 is TGTGCCAGCAGGACAGGGAATAATTCACCCCTCCACTTT.